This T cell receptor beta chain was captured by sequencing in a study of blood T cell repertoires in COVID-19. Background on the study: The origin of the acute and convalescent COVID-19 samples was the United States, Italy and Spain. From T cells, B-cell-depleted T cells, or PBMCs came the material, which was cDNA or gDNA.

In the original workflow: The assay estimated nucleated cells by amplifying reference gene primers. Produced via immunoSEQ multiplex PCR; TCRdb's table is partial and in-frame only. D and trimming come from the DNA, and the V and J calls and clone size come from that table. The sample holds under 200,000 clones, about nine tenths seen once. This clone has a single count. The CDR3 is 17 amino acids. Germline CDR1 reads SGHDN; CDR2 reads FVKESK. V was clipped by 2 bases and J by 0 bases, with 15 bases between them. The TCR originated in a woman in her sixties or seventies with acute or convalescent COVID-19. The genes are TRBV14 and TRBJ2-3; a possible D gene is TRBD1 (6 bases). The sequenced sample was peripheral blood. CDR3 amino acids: CASSQPGQLVSTDTQYF. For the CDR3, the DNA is TGTGCCAGCAGCCAACCCGGACAGTTAGTTAGCACAGATACGCAGTATTTT.